This T cell receptor beta chain is drawn from a study of cytomegalovirus exposure and HLA in healthy donors. As regards this clone: Its antigen is still unknown.

A multiplex PCR was run with 60 Vbeta primers and 13 Jbeta primers. Authors' methods: Approximately 72 million unique TCR beta chains, 9.5 million to 11 million of them shared, were counted by a later analysis. Some clones are missing from TCRdb's copy, which holds only in-frame ones; the method was immunoSEQ multiplex PCR. D and trimming come from the DNA, and the V and J calls and clone size come from that table. The profile covers around 110,000 clones, with roughly 70% appearing a single time and about 1.6% taken by the ten largest. CDR1 SGHNT and CDR2 YENEEA come from the germline V gene. The V and J ends lost 6 bases and 3 bases respectively, with 12 bases between them. The CDR3 runs to 13 residues. Study outcomes and limitations: Sequence variants that were highly shared formed a cluster that was likely a sequencing artifact. The study labeled around 160 TCR beta chains cytomegalovirus-associated. Productive rates of about 90% or about 30% were seen for most TCR beta V segments in an earlier analysis.

The source of this sequence is a woman under 30 in good health and CMV-seronegative. This sequence joins TRBV11-3 and TRBJ2-7, with D maybe TRBD2 (7 bases). Sequenced sample: PBMCs. The CDR3 DNA follows: TGTGCCAGCAGTAAGGGGGGGAACTACGAGCAGTACTTC. Translated, it gives CASSKGGNYEQYF.